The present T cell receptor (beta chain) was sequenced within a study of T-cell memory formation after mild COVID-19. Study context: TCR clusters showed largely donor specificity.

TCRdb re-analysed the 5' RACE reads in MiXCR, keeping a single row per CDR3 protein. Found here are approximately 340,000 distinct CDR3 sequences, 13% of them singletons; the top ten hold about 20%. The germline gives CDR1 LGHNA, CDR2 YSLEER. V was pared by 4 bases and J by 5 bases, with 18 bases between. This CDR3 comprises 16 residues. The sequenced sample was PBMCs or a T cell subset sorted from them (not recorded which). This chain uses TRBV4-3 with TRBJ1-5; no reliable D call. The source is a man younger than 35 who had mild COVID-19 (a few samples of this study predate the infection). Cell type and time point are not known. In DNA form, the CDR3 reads TGCGCCAGCAGCCTCCGACTGAAATCCCCTTATCAGCCCCAGCATTTT. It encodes CASSLRLKSPYQPQHF.